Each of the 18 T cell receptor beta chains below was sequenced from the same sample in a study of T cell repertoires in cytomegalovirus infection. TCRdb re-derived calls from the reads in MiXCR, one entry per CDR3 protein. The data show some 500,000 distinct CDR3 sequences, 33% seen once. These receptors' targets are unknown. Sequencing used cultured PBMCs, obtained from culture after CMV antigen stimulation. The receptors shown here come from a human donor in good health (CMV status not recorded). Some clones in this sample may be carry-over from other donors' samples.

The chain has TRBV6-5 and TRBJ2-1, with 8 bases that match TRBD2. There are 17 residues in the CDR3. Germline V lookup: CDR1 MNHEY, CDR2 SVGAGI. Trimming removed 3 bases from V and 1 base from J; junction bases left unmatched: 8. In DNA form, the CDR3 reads TGTGCCAGCAGTTATTTCCTCGGGAGGGGTTCCTACAATGAGCAGTTCTTC. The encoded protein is CASSYFLGRGSYNEQFF.

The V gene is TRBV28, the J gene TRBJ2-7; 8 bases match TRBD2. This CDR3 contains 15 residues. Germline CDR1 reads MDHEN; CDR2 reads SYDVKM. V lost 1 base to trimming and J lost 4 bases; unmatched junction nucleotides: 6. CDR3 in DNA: TGTGCCAGCAGTTTATTCGGGAGGGAAGAGTACGAGCAGTACGTC. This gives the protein CASSLFGREEYEQYV.

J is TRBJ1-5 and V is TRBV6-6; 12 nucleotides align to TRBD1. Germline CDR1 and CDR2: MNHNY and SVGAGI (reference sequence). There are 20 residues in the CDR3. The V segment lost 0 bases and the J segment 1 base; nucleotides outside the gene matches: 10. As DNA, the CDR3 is TGTGCCAGCAGTTACTCCGCCGGGACAGGGGGCGCGAGAAGCAATCAGCCCCAGCATTTT. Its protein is CASSYSAGTGGARSNQPQHF.

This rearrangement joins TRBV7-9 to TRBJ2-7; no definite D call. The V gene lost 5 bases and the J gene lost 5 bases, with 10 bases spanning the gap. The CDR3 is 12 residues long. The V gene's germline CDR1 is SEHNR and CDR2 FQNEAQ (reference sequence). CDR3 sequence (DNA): TGTGCCAGCAGCCAGTTCAGGCACGAGCAGTACTTC. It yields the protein CASSQFRHEQYF.

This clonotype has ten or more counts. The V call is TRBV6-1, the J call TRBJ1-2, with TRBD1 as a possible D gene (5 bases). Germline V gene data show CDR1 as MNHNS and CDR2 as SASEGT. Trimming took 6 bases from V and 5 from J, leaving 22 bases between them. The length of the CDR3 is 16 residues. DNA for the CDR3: TGTGCCAGCAGGCCAAGCCTCCAGGGCCTAGAGTATGGCTACACCTTC. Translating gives CASRPSLQGLEYGYTF.

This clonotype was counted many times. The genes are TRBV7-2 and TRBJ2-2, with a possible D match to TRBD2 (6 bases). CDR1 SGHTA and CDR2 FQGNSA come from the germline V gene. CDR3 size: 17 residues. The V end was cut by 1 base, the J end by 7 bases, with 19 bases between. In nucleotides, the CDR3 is TGTGCCAGCAGCTTAGGGGGGGTACGCCAGGGCGGCGGGGAGCTGTTTTTT. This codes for CASSLGGVRQGGGELFF.

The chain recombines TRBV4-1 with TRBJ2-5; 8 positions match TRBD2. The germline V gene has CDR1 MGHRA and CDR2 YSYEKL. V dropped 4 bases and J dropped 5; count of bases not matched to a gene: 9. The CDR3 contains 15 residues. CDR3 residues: CASSPREGGSETQYF. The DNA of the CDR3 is TGCGCCAGCAGCCCCCGGGAGGGAGGGAGCGAGACCCAGTACTTC.

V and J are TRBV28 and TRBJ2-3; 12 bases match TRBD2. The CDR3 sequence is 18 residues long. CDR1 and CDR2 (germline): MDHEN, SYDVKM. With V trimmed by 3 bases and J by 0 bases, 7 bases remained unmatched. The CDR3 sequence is CASSFILAGGGSTDTQYF. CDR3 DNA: TGTGCCAGCAGTTTTATCCTAGCGGGAGGGGGTAGCACAGATACGCAGTATTTT.

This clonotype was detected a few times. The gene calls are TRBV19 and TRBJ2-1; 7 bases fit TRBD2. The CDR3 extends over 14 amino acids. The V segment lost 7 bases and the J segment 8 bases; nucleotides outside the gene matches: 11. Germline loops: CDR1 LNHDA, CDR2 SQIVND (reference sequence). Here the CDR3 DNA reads TGTGCCAGTACCTCTAGCGGAGGGGCGTATGAGCAGTTCTTC. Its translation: CASTSSGGAYEQFF.

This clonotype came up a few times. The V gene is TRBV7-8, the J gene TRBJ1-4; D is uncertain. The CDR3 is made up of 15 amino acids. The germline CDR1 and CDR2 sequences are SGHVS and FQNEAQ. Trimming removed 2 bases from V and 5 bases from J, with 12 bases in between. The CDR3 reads CASSLRRLLNEKLFF. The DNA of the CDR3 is TGTGCCAGCAGCTTAAGGCGCCTCTTGAATGAAAAACTGTTTTTT. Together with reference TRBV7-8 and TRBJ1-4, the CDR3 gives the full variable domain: GAGVSQSPRYKVAKRGQDVALRCDPISGHVSLFWYQQALGQGPEFLTYFQNEAQLDKSGLPSDRFFAERPEGSVSTLKIQRTQQEDSAVYLCASSLRRLLNEKLFFGSGTQLSVL.

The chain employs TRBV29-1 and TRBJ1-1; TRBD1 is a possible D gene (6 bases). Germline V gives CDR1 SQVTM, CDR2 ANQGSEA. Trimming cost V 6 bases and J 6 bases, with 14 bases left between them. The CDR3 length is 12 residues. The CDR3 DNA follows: TGCAGCGTCCACGGGGGCATAGCTGAAGCTTTCTTT. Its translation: CSVHGGIAEAFF.

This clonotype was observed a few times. The CDR3 loop is CASSATGRGDEKLFF. CDR3 bases: TGTGCCAGCAGCGCGACAGGGAGGGGAGATGAAAAACTGTTTTTT. The chain combines TRBV7-2 with TRBJ1-4; 7 nucleotides match TRBD1. CDR3 length: 15 residues. Trimming cost V 5 bases and J 6 bases; bases outside gene matches: 9. Germline CDR1 and CDR2: SGHTA and FQGNSA.

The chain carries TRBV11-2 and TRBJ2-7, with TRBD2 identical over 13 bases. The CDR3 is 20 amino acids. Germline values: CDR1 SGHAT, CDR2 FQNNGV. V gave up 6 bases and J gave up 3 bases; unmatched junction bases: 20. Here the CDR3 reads CASSRMGQARTSGSIYEQYF. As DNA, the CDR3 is TGTGCCAGCAGTCGAATGGGACAGGCACGGACTAGCGGGAGTATCTACGAGCAGTACTTC.

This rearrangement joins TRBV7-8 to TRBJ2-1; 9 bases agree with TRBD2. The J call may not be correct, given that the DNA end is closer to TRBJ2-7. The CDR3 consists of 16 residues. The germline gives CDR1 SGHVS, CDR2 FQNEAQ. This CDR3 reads CASSLIAGAMYNEQYF. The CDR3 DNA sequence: TGTGCCAGCAGCTTGATAGCGGGAGCAATGTACAATGAGCAGTACTTC.

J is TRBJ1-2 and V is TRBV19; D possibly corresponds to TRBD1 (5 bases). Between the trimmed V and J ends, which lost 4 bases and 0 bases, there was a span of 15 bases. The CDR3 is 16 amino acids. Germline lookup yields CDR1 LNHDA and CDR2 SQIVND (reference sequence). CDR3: CASSTRSGTANYGYTF. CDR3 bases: TGTGCCAGTAGTACCCGGAGCGGGACGGCTAACTATGGCTACACCTTC.

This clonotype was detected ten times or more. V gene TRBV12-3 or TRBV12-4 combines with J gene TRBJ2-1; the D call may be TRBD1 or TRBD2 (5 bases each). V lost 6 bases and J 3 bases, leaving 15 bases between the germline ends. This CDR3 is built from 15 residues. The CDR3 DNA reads TGTGCCAGCAGACCTCGGGACCAGAACTACAATGAGCAGTTCTTC. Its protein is CASRPRDQNYNEQFF.

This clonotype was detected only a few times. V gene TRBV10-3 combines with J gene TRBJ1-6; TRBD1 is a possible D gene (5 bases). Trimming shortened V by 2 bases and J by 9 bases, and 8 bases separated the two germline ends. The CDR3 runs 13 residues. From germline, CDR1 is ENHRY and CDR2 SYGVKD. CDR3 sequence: CAISEQGVSPLHF. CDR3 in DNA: TGTGCCATCAGTGAGCAAGGGGTTTCACCCCTCCACTTT.

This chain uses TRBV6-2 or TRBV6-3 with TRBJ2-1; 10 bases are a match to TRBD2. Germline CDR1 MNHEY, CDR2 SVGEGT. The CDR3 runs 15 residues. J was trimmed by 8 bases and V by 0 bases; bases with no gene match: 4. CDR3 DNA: TGTGCCAGCAGTTACTCAGCGGGAGGGCTGGATGAGCAGTTCTTC. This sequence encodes CASSYSAGGLDEQFF.